A selection of T cell receptor beta chains follows, all from one sample in a study of blood T cell repertoires in COVID-19. Libraries were prepared by immunoSEQ multiplex PCR; TCRdb keeps only in-frame clonotypes and omits some of them. The table records roughly 230,000 clones, 80% to 85% of them present only once. The source material was peripheral blood. These receptors were obtained from a middle-aged man with acute or convalescent COVID-19. Both conserved end residues are part of each CDR3. The D gene is left open where the match is weak. Clone size is given for some rows only: seen once, a few or many times, or a class if the clone is expanded.

>few|TRBD1|TRBJ1-1|TRBV12-3/TRBV12-4
CASSLGTGTEAFF
TGTGCCAGCAGTTTAGGGACAGGCACTGAAGCTTTCTTT
>NA|TRBD2|TRBJ2-5|TRBV2
CASGGLARGETQYF
TGTGCCAGCGGGGGACTAGCGAGAGGAGAGACCCAGTACTTC
>NA|NA|TRBJ1-1|TRBV12-3/TRBV12-4
CASSLATNTEAFF
TGTGCCAGCAGTTTAGCCACAAACACTGAAGCTTTCTTT
>NA|TRBD1|TRBJ2-1|TRBV7-3
CASSRTGNNEQFF
TGTGCCAGCAGCCGGACAGGGAATAATGAGCAGTTCTTC
>few|TRBD1|TRBJ1-1|TRBV10-1
CASSESAGGGTEAFF
TGCGCCAGCAGTGAGTCTGCAGGGGGAGGAACTGAAGCTTTCTTT
>NA|NA|TRBJ2-1|TRBV5-8
CASTKLSGYSEQFF
TGTGCCAGCACCAAGCTTAGTGGGTACAGTGAGCAGTTCTTC
>NA|TRBD1|TRBJ1-1|TRBV29-1
CSVDRTGPGTEAFF
TGCAGCGTTGATCGGACAGGGCCGGGGACTGAAGCTTTCTTT
>NA|TRBD1|TRBJ1-2|TRBV5-1
CASSRSTGPYGYTF
TGCGCCAGCAGCCGTTCGACAGGGCCGTATGGCTACACCTTC
>NA|TRBD2|TRBJ2-7|TRBV2
CASSDTSGSPYEQYF
TGTGCCAGCAGTGACACTAGCGGGAGTCCCTACGAGCAGTACTTC
>NA|TRBD2|TRBJ2-5|TRBV7-2
CASSSGGGFGQETQYF
TGTGCCAGCAGCTCTGGGGGAGGGTTCGGCCAAGAGACCCAGTACTTC
>few|NA|TRBJ2-6|TRBV6-1
CASSGLAGTGANVLTF
TGTGCCAGCAGTGGACTCGCAGGGACTGGGGCCAACGTCCTGACTTTC
>once|TRBD1|TRBJ2-7|TRBV11-2
CASSSTGGYEQYF
TGTGCCAGCAGCTCCACAGGGGGATACGAGCAGTACTTC
>many|TRBD1|TRBJ1-2|TRBV5-1
CASSESESRTGAGYTF
TGCGCCAGCAGCGAGTCAGAATCAAGGACAGGGGCCGGCTACACCTTC
>once|NA|TRBJ1-2|TRBV6-4
CASSDSRGFGYTF
TGTGCCAGCAGTGACTCGAGAGGTTTTGGCTACACCTTC
>NA|NA|TRBJ1-1|TRBV7-9
CASSLALGANTEAFF
TGTGCCAGCAGCTTAGCCCTGGGAGCGAACACTGAAGCTTTCTTT
>once|NA|TRBJ2-1|TRBV6-2/TRBV6-3
CASSYSRLGPYNEQFF
TGTGCCAGCAGTTACTCGCGACTGGGGCCGTACAATGAGCAGTTCTTC
>NA|NA|TRBJ2-4|TRBV7-5
CVRSGATVAKNIQYF
TGTGTCAGAAGCGGGGCGACGGTAGCCAAAAACATTCAGTACTTC
>few|TRBD2|TRBJ2-7|TRBV29-1
CSAGTSYLEQYF
TGCAGCGCGGGGACTAGTTATCTCGAGCAGTACTTC
>NA|TRBD1|TRBJ2-5|TRBV11-2
CASSFSAGGLETQYF
TGTGCCAGCAGCTTTTCGGCAGGGGGTTTGGAGACCCAGTACTTC
>NA|NA|TRBJ2-2|TRBV2
CASTLSHLTGELFF
TGTGCCAGCACCCTAAGCCACCTCACCGGGGAGCTGTTTTTT
>NA|NA|TRBJ1-2|TRBV19
CASIEAGANPDGYTF
TGTGCCAGTATTGAGGCAGGGGCGAATCCGGATGGCTACACCTTC
>NA|TRBD1|TRBJ1-5|TRBV19
CASSIDRESNQPQHF
TGTGCCAGTAGTATTGACAGGGAGAGCAATCAGCCCCAGCATTTT
>NA|NA|TRBJ1-2|TRBV5-6
CASRPGVTGYGYTF
TGTGCCAGCAGGCCAGGGGTGACGGGCTATGGCTACACCTTC
>NA|NA|TRBJ2-2|TRBV5-1
CASRAAALNTGELFF
TGCGCCAGCAGGGCAGCGGCTTTGAACACCGGGGAGCTGTTTTTT
>NA|TRBD1|TRBJ2-6|TRBV7-2
CASSPERTGSGANVLTF
TGTGCCAGCAGCCCAGAACGGACAGGGTCCGGGGCCAACGTCCTGACTTTC
>NA|NA|TRBJ1-2|TRBV2
CARGPGLLIFGYTF
TGTGCCAGGGGACCGGGACTCCTGATTTTTGGCTACACCTTC
>NA|TRBD1|TRBJ1-1|TRBV9
CASSVSYRTGDTEAFF
TGTGCCAGCAGCGTATCCTATAGGACAGGGGACACTGAAGCTTTCTTT
>NA|NA|TRBJ1-3|TRBV29-1
CSVGGPAGDTIYF
TGCAGCGTGGGGGGACCGGCGGGAGACACCATATATTTT
>NA|NA|TRBJ2-7|TRBV6-5
CASSYSRTASSYEQYF
TGTGCCAGCAGTTACTCAAGGACTGCCAGCTCCTACGAGCAGTACTTC
>NA|TRBD1|TRBJ2-5|TRBV5-8
CASSWGTDFQETQYF
TGTGCCAGCAGCTGGGGGACAGATTTCCAAGAGACCCAGTACTTC
>NA|NA|TRBJ1-2|TRBV14
CASSHGQAEMKGYTF
TGTGCCAGCAGCCATGGGCAGGCCGAAATGAAAGGCTACACCTTC
>NA|NA|TRBJ2-6|TRBV20-1
CSASSVVRVSGANVLTF
TGCAGTGCTAGTTCGGTAGTGCGCGTCTCTGGGGCCAACGTCCTGACTTTC
>NA|NA|TRBJ2-4|TRBV19
CASSMSAVAKNIQYF
TGTGCCAGTAGTATGAGCGCGGTAGCCAAAAACATTCAGTACTTC
>NA|TRBD1|TRBJ1-2|TRBV29-1
CSVDTRDRGLDGYTF
TGCAGCGTCGATACCCGGGACAGGGGGCTTGATGGCTACACCTTC
>NA|TRBD2|TRBJ2-7|TRBV4-1
CASSQVLAGVWEQYF
TGCGCCAGCAGCCAAGTACTAGCGGGTGTGTGGGAGCAGTACTTC
>NA|TRBD2|TRBJ2-1|TRBV6-5
CASRTTSGYNEQFF
TGTGCCAGCAGGACGACTAGCGGTTACAATGAGCAGTTCTTC